This T cell receptor beta chain was captured in a study of early T cells in non-severe SARS-CoV-2 infection. CDR1 and CDR2 from the germline V gene are SGHNT and YENEEA. V dropped 4 bases and J dropped 0 bases, with 19 bases sitting between them. CDR3 size: 19 residues. This clonotype was observed a handful of times. TCRdb reanalysed the 5' RACE reads using MiXCR and keeps one entry per CDR3 protein. The repertoire includes roughly 60,000 distinct CDR3 sequences, 13% of them detected once, and 4.2% sits in the top ten. Material: whole blood. The sequence derives from an adult who was a healthcare worker with PCR-confirmed SARS-CoV-2 infection or an uninfected control (not recorded which). The chain links TRBV11-3 to TRBJ2-6; a possible D gene is TRBD2 (6 bases). The CDR3, as DNA: TGTGCCAGCAGCTCCGAGACGGGAGAGAGATACTCTGGGGCCAACGTCCTGACTTTC. Its translation is CASSSETGERYSGANVLTF.